The rows below give T cell receptor beta chains drawn from one sample of a study of control samples from healthy donors and cancer patients. Assay used: immunoSEQ multiplex PCR; TCRdb lists only in-frame clones, some missing. The sample lists under 100,000 clones; approximately 95% were seen once. Sequencing was performed on blood. The receptors here all came from a woman in her 30s in good health. CDR3s include the opening cysteine and the closing phenylalanine or tryptophan. D genes are given only for firm matches. Clone size appears in some rows only: once, few, many, or a class for an expanded clone.

TRBV28,.,TRBJ1-5,15,.,TGTGCCAGCAGTTTAAGGGGTGGGAGCAATCAGCCCCAGCATTTT,CASSLRGGSNQPQHF
TRBV5-1,few,TRBJ1-2,13,.,TGCGCCAGCAGCTTGGACGTCGGCTATGGCTACACCTTC,CASSLDVGYGYTF
TRBV9,.,TRBJ2-5,15,.,TGTGCCAGCAGCGTATTCGGGGGAGCGGGAGAGACCCAGTACTTC,CASSVFGGAGETQYF
TRBV18,.,TRBJ2-7,13,.,TGTGCCAGCTCACAAGACCGATCCTACGAGCAGTACTTC,CASSQDRSYEQYF
TRBV10-3,.,TRBJ1-2,15,TRBD1,TGTGCCATCCGGGACAGGCACCTTTGGGGGGATGGCTACACCTTC,CAIRDRHLWGDGYTF
TRBV11-2,.,TRBJ2-7,14,TRBD2,TGTGCCAGCAGACCAGGACTAGCGGGAGACGAGCAGTACTTC,CASRPGLAGDEQYF
TRBV6-4,.,TRBJ2-2,16,.,TGTGCCAGCAGTCAGGGCGAGGGAATGGACGGCGGGGAGCTGTTTTTT,CASSQGEGMDGGELFF
TRBV5-8,.,TRBJ1-2,14,.,TGTGCCAGCAGCTTGGGACCAGGGAGGCATGGCTACACCTTC,CASSLGPGRHGYTF
TRBV2,.,TRBJ1-1,13,.,TGTGCCAGCAGTGGGGGTCCGAACACTGAAGCTTTCTTT,CASSGGPNTEAFF
TRBV7-9,.,TRBJ2-7,15,TRBD2,TGTGCCAGCAGCCGAGGTGCGGGGACTAGGGGCGAGCAGTACTTC,CASSRGAGTRGEQYF
TRBV19,.,TRBJ1-5,16,TRBD1,TGTGCCAGTAAAACCAAGACAGGGCCGGGCAATCAGCCCCAGCATTTT,CASKTKTGPGNQPQHF
TRBV4-1,once,TRBJ2-7,13,.,TGCGCCAGCAGCCAAGCAGGCTCCTACGAGCAGTACTTC,CASSQAGSYEQYF
TRBV9,.,TRBJ1-2,15,TRBD1,TGTGCCAGCAGCGGACAGGGGGCGGATAACTATGGCTACACCTTC,CASSGQGADNYGYTF
TRBV18,.,TRBJ2-3,16,TRBD2,TGTGCCAGCTCACCCCCGGGAGGGGGGTTCACAGATACGCAGTATTTT,CASSPPGGGFTDTQYF
TRBV11-2,.,TRBJ2-1,15,TRBD2,TGTGCCAGCAGCTTAGTTAGCGGGGTCTACAATGAGCAGTTCTTC,CASSLVSGVYNEQFF
TRBV30,.,TRBJ1-1,15,TRBD1,TGTGCCTGGAGTGTACCGGGACAGGGAAACACTGAAGCTTTCTTT,CAWSVPGQGNTEAFF
TRBV2,.,TRBJ2-7,12,.,TGTGCCAGCAGTTTTAGCGGCTACGAGCAGTACTTC,CASSFSGYEQYF
TRBV9,.,TRBJ2-1,12,.,TGTGCCAGCAGCGTAGTTGAGAATGAGCAGTTCTTC,CASSVVENEQFF
TRBV30,.,TRBJ2-7,17,TRBD1,TGTGCCTGGAGTGGCTCGGGACAGGGGATTTGGGCCGGCGAGCAGTACTTC,CAWSGSGQGIWAGEQYF
TRBV5-1,.,TRBJ1-6,15,TRBD1,TGCGCCAGCAGCTTATACAGGGGTAATAATTCACCCCTCCACTTT,CASSLYRGNNSPLHF
TRBV30,once,TRBJ1-4,11,.,TGTGCCCGGACGTGGAATGAAAAACTGTTTTTT,CARTWNEKLFF
TRBV28,.,TRBJ1-2,15,.,TGTGCCAGCAGTTTACTTTCCGACAGCTATTATGGCTACACCTTC,CASSLLSDSYYGYTF
TRBV6-2/TRBV6-3,.,TRBJ1-2,16,TRBD1,TGTGCCAGCAGTCGATTCGGGACAGGGGGAAACTATGGCTACACCTTC,CASSRFGTGGNYGYTF
TRBV11-2,.,TRBJ2-1,17,TRBD2,TGTGCCAGCAGCTTAGATCTGGGACTAGCGGGACTCTATGAGCAGTTCTTC,CASSLDLGLAGLYEQFF
TRBV2,.,TRBJ1-1,15,TRBD1,TGTGCCAGCAATCTCCGGGACAGGGGTTTTGCTGAAGCTTTCTTT,CASNLRDRGFAEAFF
TRBV2,.,TRBJ1-4,14,TRBD1,TGTGCCAGCAGTGGAGGACAGGTACGAGAAAAACTGTTTTTT,CASSGGQVREKLFF
TRBV28,.,TRBJ2-5,13,.,TGTGCCAGCACCCCCGGGCGCCAAGAGACCCAGTACTTC,CASTPGRQETQYF
TRBV12-5,.,TRBJ2-1,19,.,TGTGCTAGTGGTTTGGTAGGTTACTCCTTGCGGGGACGGGGTAATGAGCAGTTCTTC,CASGLVGYSLRGRGNEQFF
TRBV11-3,.,TRBJ2-2,17,.,TGTGCCAGCAGCTTAGATCTGGCGGGATTGAACACCGGGGAGCTGTTTTTT,CASSLDLAGLNTGELFF
TRBV7-9,once,TRBJ2-5,14,.,TGTGCCAGCAGCTTTAACACCGTACGGGAGACCCAGTACTTC,CASSFNTVRETQYF
TRBV28,.,TRBJ1-1,16,TRBD1,TGTGCCTCGACGGGGACAGGGGCCTCAGTGGGCACTGAAGCTTTCTTT,CASTGTGASVGTEAFF
TRBV5-1,.,TRBJ1-4,14,TRBD1,TGCGCCAGCAGCTTGGGACAGGGTCGGGAAAAACTGTTTTTT,CASSLGQGREKLFF
TRBV6-1,.,TRBJ2-1,23,TRBD2,TGTGCCAGCAGTGAAGGCAGGTCCGGGGTGACTAGCGGGAGTGGAAGGCTGTACAATGAGCAGTTCTTC,CASSEGRSGVTSGSGRLYNEQFF
TRBV5-1,.,TRBJ2-2,16,TRBD2,TGCGCCAGCGGGAGGGGAGACGGGGTCAACACCGGGGAGCTGTTTTTT,CASGRGDGVNTGELFF
TRBV6-2/TRBV6-3,.,TRBJ2-3,14,.,TGTGCCAGCAGCCAAGGGACGGCTGCAGATACGCAGTATTTT,CASSQGTAADTQYF
TRBV29-1,.,TRBJ1-5,15,.,TGCAGCGTTGTTCTTGGGGCGACGGGCAATCAGCCCCAGCATTTT,CSVVLGATGNQPQHF
TRBV19,.,TRBJ2-7,13,.,TGTGCCAGTAGTATAATCGGAGGCTACGAGCAGTACTTC,CASSIIGGYEQYF
TRBV7-9,.,TRBJ1-5,13,.,TGTGCCAGCAGCTCCAATAACAATCAGCCCCAGCATTTT,CASSSNNNQPQHF
TRBV30,.,TRBJ1-1,13,TRBD1,TGTGCCTGGAGGGACAGGGGATTCACTGAAGCTTTCTTT,CAWRDRGFTEAFF
TRBV2,.,TRBJ1-2,14,.,TGTGCCAGCCTCGGAACGGTAACTAACTATGGCTACACCTTC,CASLGTVTNYGYTF
TRBV19,.,TRBJ2-2,15,.,TGTGCCAGTAGTATCAGGACCAGGGACACCGGGGAGCTGTTTTTT,CASSIRTRDTGELFF
TRBV24-1,.,TRBJ2-7,13,TRBD2,TGTGCCGCGCGACTAGCTGAGACCTACGAGCAGTACTTC,CAARLAETYEQYF
TRBV5-4,.,TRBJ1-3,15,TRBD1,TGTGCCAGCAGCAGCCCGGGACAGGGAGGAAACACCATATATTTT,CASSSPGQGGNTIYF
TRBV4-2,few,TRBJ1-5,16,.,TGTGCCAGCAGCCAAGTACCCGGAAATAGCAATCAGCCCCAGCATTTT,CASSQVPGNSNQPQHF